The entry that follows covers one T cell receptor (beta chain) sequence. The antigen remains undetermined. The germline gives CDR1 SGHNT, CDR2 YYREEE (reference sequence). This CDR3 has 13 amino acids. V was cut by 0 bases and J by 4 bases, with 7 bases left in between. The assay was immunoSEQ multiplex PCR, and TCRdb's table has in-frame clones only and misses some. The table lists 4,300 or so clones, roughly two thirds of them singletons. The data stem from a study of CD8 T cell repertoires and HIV-1 epitope variants. The source material was cultured CD8+ T cells derived from PBMCs. This TCR was sampled from a male donor with HIV. This chain joins TRBV5-4 and TRBJ1-1; D is perhaps TRBD1 (5 bases). The CDR3 region has the DNA TGTGCCAGCAGCTTGGCAGGGAGCACTGAAGCTTTCTTT. This codes for CASSLAGSTEAFF.